Listed below are T cell receptor beta chains from one sample, sequenced in a study of blood T cell repertoires in COVID-19. Produced via immunoSEQ multiplex PCR; TCRdb's table is partial and in-frame only. This table has approximately 220,000 clones, 83% appearing once. Specimen: PBMCs or T cells enriched from blood (not recorded which). These receptors all stem from a woman between 50 and 59 years old who had been exposed to COVID-19. The CDR3 runs from the conserved cysteine through the conserved F or W. The D gene is left open where the match is weak. Clone size is stated in some rows and not others, as once, few, many or a class when expanded.

j_call clone_size v_call d_call cdr3_nt cdr3_aa
TRBJ2-1 - TRBV27 TRBD2 TGTGCCAGCAGTTCTCCAGGACTAGCGGGTGAAAATGAGCAGTTCTTC CASSSPGLAGENEQFF
TRBJ2-1 - TRBV12-5 - TGTGCTAGTGGTGACGACAGACCAAGCTCCTACAATGAGCAGTTCTTC CASGDDRPSSYNEQFF
TRBJ1-1 few TRBV7-2 - TGTGCCAGCAGCTTAAGCGGGTACACTGAAGCTTTCTTT CASSLSGYTEAFF
TRBJ2-3 - TRBV13 - TGTGCCAGCAGCTTCGGTGGGGGGAGCACAGATACGCAGTATTTT CASSFGGGSTDTQYF
TRBJ1-2 once TRBV6-2/TRBV6-3 - TGTGCCAGCAGTTATTGGTCCGTTGATCCACAGTATGGCTACACCTTC CASSYWSVDPQYGYTF
TRBJ1-6 many TRBV5-1 TRBD1 TGCGCCAGCAGACCCGGACAGGATAATTCACCCCTCCACTTT CASRPGQDNSPLHF
TRBJ2-2 - TRBV12-3/TRBV12-4 - TGTGCCAGCAGTTTAGCGCTAACCGGGGAGCTGTTTTTT CASSLALTGELFF
TRBJ1-1 - TRBV6-6 TRBD1 TGTGCCAGCAGGGATCGGACAGGGAACACTGAAGCTTTCTTT CASRDRTGNTEAFF
TRBJ2-2 - TRBV4-2 - TGTGCCAGCAACAGAGACACCGGGGAGCTGTTTTTT CASNRDTGELFF
TRBJ1-1 - TRBV10-3 - TGTGCCATCAGTTGGGGGGAGGGCACTGAAGCTTTCTTT CAISWGEGTEAFF
TRBJ1-6 once TRBV7-3 - TGTGCCAGCAGCGACGGACTGTCACCCCTCCACTTT CASSDGLSPLHF
TRBJ1-2 - TRBV24-1 - TGTGCCACCAGTGATTTATTGGGGAGCGGCTACACCTTC CATSDLLGSGYTF
TRBJ2-7 - TRBV7-9 TRBD2 TGTGCCAGCAGCGAACCGCGGACTAGCGGGGGCTATAGAACCTACGAGCAGTACTTC CASSEPRTSGGYRTYEQYF
TRBJ1-6 - TRBV18 - TGTGCCAGCTCGCCTACAGGGTTTGGGTCACCCCTCCACTTT CASSPTGFGSPLHF
TRBJ1-2 - TRBV10-2 - TGCGCCAGCAGTGAGTCGGACAGAAATTTTAACTATGGCTACACCTTC CASSESDRNFNYGYTF
TRBJ2-5 - TRBV5-6 - TGTGCCAGCAGCTCCATAAGGACTGTTTTGGAGACCCAGTACTTC CASSSIRTVLETQYF
TRBJ2-7 - TRBV6-5 - TGTGCCAGCAGTTACGATCCGGGACTTCCGCTCTACGAGCAGTACTTC CASSYDPGLPLYEQYF
TRBJ1-2 - TRBV6-4 - TGTGCCAGCCGGAGGGATGCCCTAGACTATGGCTACACCTTC CASRRDALDYGYTF
TRBJ2-1 once TRBV11-2 TRBD2 TGTGCCAGCAGCTTAGCCCCACTAGCGGGGGGGACCTACAATGAGCAGTTCTTC CASSLAPLAGGTYNEQFF
TRBJ1-1 - TRBV28 TRBD1 TGTGCCAGCACCGAACAGGGGGGGAACACTGAAGCTTTCTTT CASTEQGGNTEAFF
TRBJ1-4 - TRBV3-1/TRBV3-2 - TGTGCCAGCAGCCCAACCCTCGGGACTTATTATGAAAAACTGTTTTTT CASSPTLGTYYEKLFF
TRBJ1-5 - TRBV7-8 - TGTGCCAGCAGCTCCCTAGGGGATCAGCCCCAGCATTTT CASSSLGDQPQHF
TRBJ2-5 - TRBV19 TRBD2 TGTGCCAGTAGTATCCCCGGGGGGGCTGGTGAGACCCAGTACTTC CASSIPGGAGETQYF
TRBJ1-2 - TRBV2 - TGTGCCAGCAGTGAAGCCAGGATGGTGGGCTTTGACGCCTATGGCTACACCTTC CASSEARMVGFDAYGYTF
TRBJ1-2 - TRBV7-2 TRBD1 TGTGCCAGCAGCGGCCGACAGGGGATAGCTAACTATGGCTACACCTTC CASSGRQGIANYGYTF
TRBJ1-2 - TRBV7-9 - TGTGCCAGCAGCTCCCCGGGATTCTATGGCTACACCTTC CASSSPGFYGYTF
TRBJ2-3 - TRBV18 - TGTGCCAGCTCACCCAGGGGTAGCACAGATACGCAGTATTTT CASSPRGSTDTQYF
TRBJ1-5 - TRBV21-1 - TGTGCCAGCAGACCGGGGGGACTAGGTAATCAGCCCCAGCATTTT CASRPGGLGNQPQHF
TRBJ2-1 - TRBV18 - TGTGCCAGCTCACGGGCAGGGGTCAAGTTCTTC CASSRAGVKFF
TRBJ1-5 - TRBV29-1 TRBD1 TGCAGCGCCGGACAGGGGGGCCCTAATCAGCCCCAGCATTTT CSAGQGGPNQPQHF
TRBJ2-5 - TRBV5-8 TRBD1 TGTGCCAGCAGCTTGGAAGGACAGGGCGGAGAGACCCAGTACTTC CASSLEGQGGETQYF